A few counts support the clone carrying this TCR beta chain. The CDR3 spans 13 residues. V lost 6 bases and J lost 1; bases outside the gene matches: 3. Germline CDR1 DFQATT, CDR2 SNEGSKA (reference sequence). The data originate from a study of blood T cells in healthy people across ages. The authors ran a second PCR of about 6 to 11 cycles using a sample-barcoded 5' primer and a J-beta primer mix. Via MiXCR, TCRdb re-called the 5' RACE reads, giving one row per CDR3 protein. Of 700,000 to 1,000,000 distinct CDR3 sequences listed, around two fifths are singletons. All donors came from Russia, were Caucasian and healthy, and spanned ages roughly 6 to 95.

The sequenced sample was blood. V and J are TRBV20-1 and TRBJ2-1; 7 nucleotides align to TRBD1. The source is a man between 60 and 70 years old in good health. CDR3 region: CSAPGQSYNEQFF. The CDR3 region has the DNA TGCAGTGCCCCGGGACAGTCCTACAATGAGCAGTTCTTC.